This TCR beta chain is drawn from a study of CD8+ T cells in alopecia areata (dated by TCRdb to the late 2010s). Background for the entire study: The treated patients, all with moderate-to-severe alopecia areata, were enrolled in an open-label pilot trial of oral tofacitinib given at 5 to 10 mg twice daily. Patients received tofacitinib for 6 to 18 months and were then followed off drug for 6 months to check for delayed response and recurrence. The SALT score, which quantifies the percentage of affected scalp surface area, was used to measure disease severity in treated patients. The study used high-throughput TCRbeta sequencing to examine T cell clonal expansion in alopecia areata, in both the C3H/HeJ mouse model and human patients. Scalp tissue and sorted CD4+ and CD8+ peripheral blood T cells from patchy and totalis/universalis alopecia areata patients and from healthy controls were covered by human TCRbeta sequencing. Biopsies were taken from tofacitinib-treated patients at baseline and again at 4 and 24 weeks into treatment, and several of those patients also had a later scalp biopsy. Scalp clonality was compared across normal scalp (n=4), patchy alopecia areata scalp (n=8), and alopecia totalis/universalis scalp (n=8). The RNA source kit depended on sample type: the PAXgene miRNA kit for fixed scalp, the miRNeasy kit for PBMCs, and the RNeasy kit for mouse skin. immunoSEQ multiplex PCR using 35 Vbeta forward primers and 13 Jbeta reverse primers was used to amplify TCRbeta CDR3 regions.

Beyond this particular receptor, the publication reports: Unlike mouse skin, where gammadelta T cells dominate, normal human skin contains resident alphabeta T cells that get sequenced too, which complicates analysis of the scalp TCR repertoire. Shared TCR sequences between patients were less evident than in mice, which may be partly attributable to HLA diversity in the patient population. During tofacitinib treatment, many expanded lesional clones remained in scalp and blood, and this persistence may partly explain relapse after treatment is stopped. Compared with normal scalp, lesional scalp had higher clonality and more expanded CD8+ clones, particularly in alopecia totalis/universalis, a pattern that suggests antigenic drive. Tofacitinib significantly decreased scalp clonality and the number of expanded CD8+ clones among the top 100 scalp clones. Because the treated cohort was small and included a single nonresponder, larger studies are needed to assess links between baseline CD8+ expansion and response.

Explained via the paper, the treatment or condition label denotes: oral pan-JAK inhibitor, 5-10 mg twice daily. From alopecia areata patients, peripheral blood was collected along with lesional scalp punch biopsies. After PBMCs were isolated by density centrifugation and stained for CD3, CD4 and CD8, a FACSAria was used to sort CD4+ and CD8+ T cells. In regard to this clone: No antigen is known for it. No much larger clone exists at a distance of one base, and base qualities are not known.

Libraries were prepared through the immunoSEQ multiplex PCR assay. For TCR sequencing, RNA was extracted from every sample and reverse transcribed into cDNA to serve as template. SuperScript III was used to make first-strand cDNA, primed with a 2:1 mix of oligo-dT and random hexamers. A synthetic immune receptor repertoire was used to gauge amplification bias, and whatever bias remained was removed computationally. In the original analysis: Raw reads were preprocessed for error removal, and CDR3 was defined according to IMGT conventions as running from the conserved cysteine to phenylalanine. Clonality was calculated as 1 minus Shannon entropy normalized by log2 of the number of productive unique TCRs. Whether each scalp clone was CD4 or CD8 was inferred by checking scalp TCRbeta sequences against the CD4 and CD8 repertoires from sorted blood. TCRdb obtained this table from immuneACCESS and retained in-frame rearrangements with V and J assigned. These tables miss some clones; where compared with another copy, unresolved V genes account for less than half of the shortfall, and the remainder is unexplained. Clonal size and the V and J genes are those of that table, whereas D and trimming came from the DNA. This sample has approximately 100,000 clones in its table, and approximately 63% of those were observed once. The ten largest clones represent around 17% of the sample.

The CDR3 has 13 amino acids, counting the end cysteine and phenylalanine. Only the CDR3 part of the read is kept: 39 bases, read in frame from the first base. V and J are truncated by 3 bases and 9 bases respectively, leaving an intervening sequence of 12 bases. The germline V gene gives CDR1 as SGHAT and CDR2 as FQNNGV. This clonotype originated in a human donor with alopecia areata. Source: CD8+ T cells sorted from blood, taken between weeks 55 and 65, from a patient treated with tofacitinib. The sequence links TRBV11-2 to TRBJ2-1; the D region possibly corresponds to TRBD2 (7 bases align). The CDR3 region: CASSFGGPGEQFF. The DNA is TGTGCCAGCAGCTTCGGGGGGCCGGGTGAGCAGTTCTTC. Reference TRBV11-2 and TRBJ2-1 proteins supply the regions before and after the CDR3; the full variable domain is: EAGVAQSPRYKIIEKRQSVAFWCNPISGHATLYWYQQILGQGPKLLIQFQNNGVVDDSQLPKDRFSAERLKGVDSTLKIQPAKLEDSAVYLCASSFGGPGEQFFGPGTRLTVL.